This section outlines one T cell receptor (beta chain) sequence together with its context. Clones were sequenced by immunoSEQ multiplex PCR, and TCRdb holds only the in-frame ones, with some missing. The table shows approximately 97,000 clones, with almost 90% occurring only once. This sample is drawn from a study of control samples from healthy donors and cancer patients. The CDR3 spans 14 residues. Unmatched junction bases numbered 6, after V lost 5 bases and J lost 4 bases. CDR1 SGHKS and CDR2 YYEKEE come from the germline V gene (reference sequence). V and J are TRBV5-5 and TRBJ1-1, with 9 bases matching TRBD1. The specimen sequenced was blood. The sequence was collected from a man younger than 40 in good health. The CDR3 nucleotides read TGTGCCAGCAGTTTACAGGGGGCCGGCACTGAAGCTTTCTTT. The encoded protein is CASSLQGAGTEAFF.